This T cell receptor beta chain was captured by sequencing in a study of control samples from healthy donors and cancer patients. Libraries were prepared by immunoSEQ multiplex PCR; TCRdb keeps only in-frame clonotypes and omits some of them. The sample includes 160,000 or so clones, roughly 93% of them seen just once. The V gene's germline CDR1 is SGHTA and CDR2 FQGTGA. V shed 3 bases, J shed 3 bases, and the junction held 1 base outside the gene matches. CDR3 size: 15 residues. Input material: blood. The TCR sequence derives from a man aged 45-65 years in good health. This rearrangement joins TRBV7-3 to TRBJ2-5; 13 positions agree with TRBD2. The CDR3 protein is CASSFGLAGEETQYF. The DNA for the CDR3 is TGTGCCAGCAGCTTCGGACTAGCGGGAGAAGAGACCCAGTACTTC. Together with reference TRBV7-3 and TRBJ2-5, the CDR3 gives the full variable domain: GAGVSQTPSNKVTEKGKYVELRCDPISGHTALYWYRQSLGQGPEFLIYFQGTGAADDSGLPNDRFFAVRPEGSVSTLKIQRTERGDSAVYLCASSFGLAGEETQYFGPGTRLLVL.